The 14 T cell receptor beta chains reported below all come from one sample, sequenced in a study of blood T cell repertoires in COVID-19. Sequencing used immunoSEQ multiplex PCR; TCRdb keeps in-frame clones, though not all of them. The sample carries roughly 250,000 clones, about 89% recorded once. Sequencing input: PBMCs or T cells enriched from blood (not recorded which). The receptors here all came from a woman aged 18-30 years who had recovered from COVID-19.

This clone was counted once. V gene TRBV9 combines with J gene TRBJ2-7, with TRBD1 as a possible D gene (6 bases). Trimming pared 4 bases from V and 0 bases from J, leaving 11 bases between. This CDR3 has 14 residues. CDR1 and CDR2 (germline): SGDLS, YYNGEE. CDR3 sequence reads: CASSIWTDSYEQYF. In nucleotides, the CDR3 is TGTGCCAGCAGCATATGGACAGACTCCTACGAGCAGTACTTC.

The V gene is TRBV6-5, the J gene TRBJ1-5; D not certain. CDR3 size: 10 residues. Per the germline V gene, CDR1 is MNHEY and CDR2 is SVGAGI. Trimming took off 8 bases at V and 11 bases at J, with 10 bases between the two ends. The CDR3 region has the DNA TGTGCCAGCGAGGGTGGGACCCAGCATTTT. Its protein is CASEGGTQHF.

This chain connects TRBV7-2 to TRBJ2-1, with 7 nucleotides matching TRBD2. Germline CDR1 reads SGHTA; CDR2 reads FQGNSA. Trimming took 5 bases from V and 3 from J; bases not matched to a gene: 7. The length of the CDR3 is 15 residues. The CDR3 nucleotides are TGTGCCAGCAGCCTAGGACTAGTCCTCTACAATGAGCAGTTCTTC. Translating it yields CASSLGLVLYNEQFF.

The V call is TRBV5-5, the J call TRBJ1-4; TRBD1 matches at 9 bases. Germline V gene lookup returns CDR1 SGHKS and CDR2 YYEKEE (reference sequence). Losses at the gene ends were 4 bases for V and 5 bases for J; bases not matched to a gene: 9. This CDR3 comprises 16 residues. The CDR3 nucleotides are TGTGCCAGCAGCGGAACCCCGGGACAGGGAAATGAAAAACTGTTTTTT. Translating gives CASSGTPGQGNEKLFF. Full variable domain (remainder filled in from reference TRBV5-5 and TRBJ1-4): DAGVTQSPTHLIKTRGQQVTLRCSPISGHKSVSWYQQVLGQGPQFIFQYYEKEERGRGNFPDRFSARQFPNYSSELNVNALLLGDSALYLCASSGTPGQGNEKLFFGSGTQLSVL.

The chain is built from TRBV10-3 and TRBJ1-1, with 7 bases lining up with TRBD1. There are 14 residues in the CDR3. Trimming took 0 bases from V and 7 from J; bases not matched to a gene: 5. CDR1 ENHRY and CDR2 SYGVKD come from the germline V gene. CDR3 protein: CAISESGRDSEAFF. The CDR3 DNA sequence: TGTGCCATCAGTGAGTCTGGACGGGACAGTGAAGCTTTCTTT.

CDR3 sequence reads: CSVGRGMNTEAFF. CDR3 DNA sequence: TGCAGCGTTGGGCGGGGGATGAACACTGAAGCTTTCTTT. V and J are TRBV29-1 and TRBJ1-1; TRBD1 is a possible D gene (5 bases). This CDR3 contains 13 residues. The V and J ends lost 4 bases and 0 bases respectively, with 9 bases between them. The germline V gene encodes CDR1 SQVTM and CDR2 ANQGSEA. Variable domain in full (rest from reference TRBV29-1 and TRBJ1-1): SAVISQKPSRDICQRGTSLTIQCQVDSQVTMMFWYRQQPGQSLTLIATANQGSEATYESGFVIDKFPISRPNLTFSTLTVSNMSPEDSSIYLCSVGRGMNTEAFFGQGTRLTVV.

CDR3 coding DNA: TGTGCCAGTAGTACCCGACAGCTCGTTAATTCACCCCTCCACTTT. Amino acid sequence: CASSTRQLVNSPLHF. The J gene is TRBJ1-6, the V gene TRBV19, with D possibly TRBD1 on 5 matching bases. The CDR3 has 15 residues. CDR1 LNHDA and CDR2 SQIVND come from the germline V gene (reference sequence). Trimming took 4 bases from V and 6 from J, leaving 13 bases between them.

V gene TRBV11-2 combines with J gene TRBJ2-7, with 10 nucleotides matching TRBD2. With 1 base clipped from V and 6 bases from J, the junction kept 6 bases outside the gene matches. Germline values: CDR1 SGHAT, CDR2 FQNNGV. The length of the CDR3 is 15 residues. The CDR3 nucleotides are TGTGCCAGCAGCTTAGTATATGCTAGCGGGAGCGAGCAGTACTTC. Its protein is CASSLVYASGSEQYF.

The CDR3 loop is CASSQDSSARSYEQYF. The DNA for the CDR3 is TGCGCCAGCAGCCAAGATTCTAGCGCCCGCTCCTACGAGCAGTACTTC. The V and J genes are TRBV4-1 and TRBJ2-7; perhaps TRBD2 as D (6 bases). V was cut by 0 bases and J by 0 bases, with 12 bases left in between. This CDR3 has 16 amino acids. Germline CDR1 MGHRA, CDR2 YSYEKL.

This sequence joins TRBV5-1 and TRBJ1-2; D remains ambiguous. From germline, CDR1 is SGHRS and CDR2 YFSETQ. The CDR3 is 14 amino acids. Trimming cost V 4 bases and J 6 bases, with 16 bases left between them. CDR3 bases: TGCGCCAGCAGCCTCGGTTATGAGGTAAATGGCTACACCTTC. This gives the protein CASSLGYEVNGYTF. Variable domain in full (rest from reference TRBV5-1 and TRBJ1-2): KAGVTQTPRYLIKTRGQQVTLSCSPISGHRSVSWYQQTPGQGLQFLFEYFSETQRNKGNFPGRFSGRQFSNSRSEMNVSTLELGDSALYLCASSLGYEVNGYTFGSGTRLTVV.

V usage is TRBV5-4 and J usage is TRBJ1-5, with a weak D call TRBD1 (6 bases). This CDR3 has 15 residues. Trimming stripped 2 bases from V and 6 bases from J, with 15 bases between. Germline CDR1 reads SGHNT; CDR2 reads YYREEE (reference sequence). The CDR3: CASSLSGGRPQPQHF. The CDR3 DNA sequence: TGTGCCAGCAGCTTATCCGGGGGGCGCCCTCAGCCCCAGCATTTT. Looking up the rest from reference TRBV5-4 and TRBJ1-5 gives the full variable domain: ETGVTQSPTHLIKTRGQQVTLRCSSQSGHNTVSWYQQALGQGPQFIFQYYREEENGRGNFPPRFSGLQFPNYSSELNVNALELDDSALYLCASSLSGGRPQPQHFGDGTRLSIL.

V gene TRBV5-6 combines with J gene TRBJ2-5; D possibly corresponds to TRBD1 (6 bases). This CDR3 spans 13 amino acids. The germline CDR1 and CDR2 sequences are SGHDT and YYEEEE. Trimming pared 6 bases from V and 6 bases from J, leaving 15 bases between. The chain's CDR3 is CASIGQGLKTQYF. Here the CDR3 DNA reads TGTGCCAGCATAGGGCAGGGGTTAAAGACCCAGTACTTC.

V usage is TRBV27 and J usage is TRBJ2-1; 9 positions match TRBD2. In germline, CDR1 is MNHEY, CDR2 SMNVEV (reference sequence). Unmatched junction bases numbered 7, after V lost 5 bases and J lost 5 bases. The CDR3 runs to 15 residues. The CDR3 DNA sequence: TGTGCCAGCAGTCTTAGACTAGCGGCAAACAATGAGCAGTTCTTC. This sequence encodes CASSLRLAANNEQFF.

About this clone: It is unclear where the CDR3 begins or ends on the DNA, so no DNA is shown, and the CDR3 is as TCRdb lists it. The chain joins TRBV21-1 to TRBJ1-3; TRBD1, as called in the table, went unchecked against the DNA. TRBV21-1 is deemed a pseudogene. The CDR3 spans 18 residues, counting both ends. CDR3 region: CASSKGEVCWATGNTIYF.